The present T cell receptor (beta chain) was sequenced within a study of blood T cell repertoires in COVID-19. About the research overall: Acute-phase and convalescent COVID-19 samples originated in the United States, Italy and Spain. T cells, B-cell-depleted T cells, or PBMCs supplied cDNA or gDNA.

The method was immunoSEQ multiplex PCR; TCRdb's version includes in-frame clones alone and lacks a portion of them. Here the sample spans around 25,000 clones, approximately 72% being singletons. Sequencing input: peripheral blood. The sequence was obtained from a man aged 45-65 years with COVID-19, enrolled during active disease.

CDR3 sequence reads: CSAAGTRGYTF. The CDR3 nucleotides are TGCAGTGCTGCCGGGACAAGGGGCTACACCTTC. V and J are TRBV20-1 and TRBJ1-2; a possible D gene is TRBD1 (6 bases). Germline assignment: CDR1 DFQATT and CDR2 SNEGSKA (reference sequence). The V and J ends lost 5 bases and 8 bases respectively, with 12 bases between them. There are 11 residues in the CDR3.